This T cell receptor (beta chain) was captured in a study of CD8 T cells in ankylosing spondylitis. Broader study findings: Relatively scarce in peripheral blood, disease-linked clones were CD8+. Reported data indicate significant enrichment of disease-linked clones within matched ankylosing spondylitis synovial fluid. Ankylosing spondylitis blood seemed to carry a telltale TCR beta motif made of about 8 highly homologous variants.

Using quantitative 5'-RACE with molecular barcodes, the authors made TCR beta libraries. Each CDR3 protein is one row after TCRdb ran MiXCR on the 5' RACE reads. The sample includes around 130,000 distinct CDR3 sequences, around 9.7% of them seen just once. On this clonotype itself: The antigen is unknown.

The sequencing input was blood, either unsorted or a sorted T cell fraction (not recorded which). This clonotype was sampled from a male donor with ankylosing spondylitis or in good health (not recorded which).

CDR3 in amino acids: CASSRGPSIGSSYNSPLHF. CDR3 bases: TGTGCCAGCAGCCGCGGGCCAAGTATAGGGAGCTCCTATAATTCACCCCTCCACTTT. The J gene is TRBJ1-6, the V gene TRBV12-3 or TRBV12-4, with D unresolved. The CDR3 length is 19 residues. Trimming cost V 6 bases and J 0 bases, with 21 bases left between them.